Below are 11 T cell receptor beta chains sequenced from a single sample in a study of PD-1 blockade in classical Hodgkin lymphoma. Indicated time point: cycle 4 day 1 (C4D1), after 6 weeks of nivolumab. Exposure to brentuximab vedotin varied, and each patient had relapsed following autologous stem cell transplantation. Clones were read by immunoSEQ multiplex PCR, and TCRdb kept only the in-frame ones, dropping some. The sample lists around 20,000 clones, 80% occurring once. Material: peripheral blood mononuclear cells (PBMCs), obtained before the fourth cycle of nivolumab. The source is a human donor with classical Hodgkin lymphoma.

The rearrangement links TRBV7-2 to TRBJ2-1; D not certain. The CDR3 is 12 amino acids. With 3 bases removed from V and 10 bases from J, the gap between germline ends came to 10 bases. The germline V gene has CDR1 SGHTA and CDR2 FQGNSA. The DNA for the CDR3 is TGTGCCAGCAGCTTCGGTTATAACGAGCAGTTCTTC. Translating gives CASSFGYNEQFF.

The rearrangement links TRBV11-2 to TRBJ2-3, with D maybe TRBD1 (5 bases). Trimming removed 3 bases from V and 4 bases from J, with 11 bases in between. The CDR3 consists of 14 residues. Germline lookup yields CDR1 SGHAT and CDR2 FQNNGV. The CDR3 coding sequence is TGTGCCAGCAGCTTTCTCAGGGCCCCAGATACGCAGTATTTT. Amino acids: CASSFLRAPDTQYF.

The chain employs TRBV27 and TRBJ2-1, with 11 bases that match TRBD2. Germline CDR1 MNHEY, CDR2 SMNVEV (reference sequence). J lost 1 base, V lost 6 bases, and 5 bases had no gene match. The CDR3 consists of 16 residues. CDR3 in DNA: TGTGCCAGCAGAACTAGCGGGGGCCTATCCTACAATGAGCAGTTCTTC. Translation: CASRTSGGLSYNEQFF.

The CDR3 region is CAIAGGEQETQYF. DNA of the CDR3: TGTGCCATCGCGGGAGGGGAACAAGAGACCCAGTACTTC. The chain joins TRBV10-3 to TRBJ2-5, with TRBD2 matching 9 bases. There are 13 residues in the CDR3. The V gene end was trimmed by 8 bases and the J gene end by 2 bases; junction bases not matched to a gene: 3. The germline gives CDR1 ENHRY, CDR2 SYGVKD.

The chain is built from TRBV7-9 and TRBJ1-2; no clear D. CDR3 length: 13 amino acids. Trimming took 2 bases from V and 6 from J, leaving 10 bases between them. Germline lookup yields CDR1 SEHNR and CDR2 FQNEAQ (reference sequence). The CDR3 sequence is CASSLKDWDGYTF. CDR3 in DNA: TGTGCCAGCAGCTTAAAAGACTGGGATGGCTACACCTTC.

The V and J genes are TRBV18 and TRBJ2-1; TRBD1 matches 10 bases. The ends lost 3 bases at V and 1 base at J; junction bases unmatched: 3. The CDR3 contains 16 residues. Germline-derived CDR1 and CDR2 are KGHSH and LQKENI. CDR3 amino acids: CASSPGQGFSYNEQFF. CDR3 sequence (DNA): TGTGCCAGCTCACCGGGACAGGGGTTTTCCTACAATGAGCAGTTCTTC.

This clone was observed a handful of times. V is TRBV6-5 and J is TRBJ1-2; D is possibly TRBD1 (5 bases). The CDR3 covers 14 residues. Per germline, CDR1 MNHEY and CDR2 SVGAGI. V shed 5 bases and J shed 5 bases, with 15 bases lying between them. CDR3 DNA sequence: TGTGCCAGCAGTAAAGGGGAAAACCTTTATGGCTACACCTTC. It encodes CASSKGENLYGYTF.

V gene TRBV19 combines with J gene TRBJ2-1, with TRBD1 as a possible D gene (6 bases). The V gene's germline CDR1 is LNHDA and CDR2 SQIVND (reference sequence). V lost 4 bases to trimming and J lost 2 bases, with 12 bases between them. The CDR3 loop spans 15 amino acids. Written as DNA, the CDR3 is TGTGCCAGTAGTAGATTCCGGGACACCTACAATGAGCAGTTCTTC. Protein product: CASSRFRDTYNEQFF.

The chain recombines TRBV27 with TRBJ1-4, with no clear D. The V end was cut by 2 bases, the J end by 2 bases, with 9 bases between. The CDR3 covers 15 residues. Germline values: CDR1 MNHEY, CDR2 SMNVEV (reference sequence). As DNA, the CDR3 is TGTGCCAGCAGTTTACTCCAGTCGACTAATGAAAAACTGTTTTTT. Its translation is CASSLLQSTNEKLFF.

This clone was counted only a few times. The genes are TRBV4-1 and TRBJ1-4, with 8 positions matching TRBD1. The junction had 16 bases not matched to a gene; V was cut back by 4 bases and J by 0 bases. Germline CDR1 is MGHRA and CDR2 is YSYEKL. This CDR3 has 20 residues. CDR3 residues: CASSLYYGGQGVPTNEKLFF. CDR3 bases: TGCGCCAGCAGCCTCTATTACGGAGGACAGGGAGTTCCAACTAATGAAAAACTGTTTTTT.

The CDR3 spells CASREDRGKHTEAFF. CDR3 nucleotides: TGTGCCAGCAGAGAAGACAGGGGCAAGCACACTGAAGCTTTCTTT. The chain links TRBV6-8 to TRBJ1-1; 8 bases agree with TRBD1. Trimming cost V 6 bases and J 3 bases; bases outside gene matches: 9. The CDR3 is 15 amino acids. Germline V lookup: CDR1 MNHGY, CDR2 SAAAGT.